This TCR beta chain was obtained from a study of CD8 T cells in Susac syndrome. The authors reverse transcribed roughly 0.5 to 1 ug RNA with random hexamers. TCR beta CDR3 was amplified by immunoSEQ multiplex PCR. This amplification extended across 54 Vbeta and 13 Jbeta segments. TCRdb itself ran the immunoSEQ multiplex PCR reads through MiXCR, one entry per CDR3 protein. Here the sample spans approximately 190,000 distinct CDR3 sequences, more than 85% being singletons. The V segment lost 3 bases and the J segment 8 bases; nucleotides outside the gene matches: 6. From germline, CDR1 is LGHDT and CDR2 YNNKEL (reference sequence). The CDR3 is 15 residues long.

The V call is TRBV3-1, the J call TRBJ1-6, with 8 bases identical to TRBD1. The clonotype comes from a human donor with Susac syndrome. The sequenced sample was CD8+ T cells from PBMCs. CDR3 amino acids: CASSQTGALHSPLHF. Written as DNA, the CDR3 is TGTGCCAGCAGCCAGACAGGGGCTCTCCATTCACCCCTCCACTTT.